The 21 T cell receptor beta chains presented below share a single source sample, sequenced in a study of blood T cell repertoires in COVID-19. The data were produced by immunoSEQ multiplex PCR, yet TCRdb's version contains in-frame clones alone and is incomplete. The sample yields roughly 41,000 clones, around 85% seen once. The sample comprised peripheral blood. The receptors originated from a human donor in a cohort sampled during active COVID-19. The donor label of this sample is uncertain.

The chain is built from TRBV7-8 and TRBJ1-5, with D perhaps TRBD1 (5 bases). The CDR3 covers 16 residues. V lost 4 bases and J 0 bases, leaving 13 bases between the germline ends. The V gene's germline CDR1 is SGHVS and CDR2 FQNEAQ. The CDR3 loop is CASSYVAGDSNQPQHF. The CDR3 coding sequence is TGTGCCAGCAGCTACGTGGCGGGGGATAGCAATCAGCCCCAGCATTTT.

The chain links TRBV18 to TRBJ1-5; TRBD1 is a possible D gene (5 bases). From germline, CDR1 is KGHSH and CDR2 LQKENI. The CDR3 is 17 amino acids. The germline V and J ends were trimmed by 3 bases and 2 bases, with 17 bases remaining between them. The CDR3 DNA reads as TGTGCCAGCTCACCCCGGGGGGGATCCGGGGGCAATCAGCCCCAGCATTTT. Residues: CASSPRGGSGGNQPQHF.

This clone was recorded many times. V gene TRBV13 combines with J gene TRBJ1-6; D gene uncertain. CDR3 length equals 16 residues. Germline V gives CDR1 PRHDT, CDR2 FYEKMQ (reference sequence). V was trimmed by 1 base and J by 6 bases, leaving 13 bases between them. In DNA, the CDR3 is TGTGCCAGCAGCTTAGCCCTTGGCAGTTCTAATTCACCCCTCCACTTT. Protein: CASSLALGSSNSPLHF.

The V and J genes are TRBV29-1 and TRBJ1-1; maybe TRBD1 (5 bases). This CDR3 has 13 amino acids. Germline-derived CDR1 and CDR2 are SQVTM and ANQGSEA. V lost 0 bases, J lost 5 bases, and 10 bases lay in between. CDR3 DNA sequence: TGCAGCGTTGAAGATAGGGGAGGGACTGAAGCTTTCTTT. This translates into CSVEDRGGTEAFF.

The rearrangement links TRBV19 to TRBJ2-7; D call uncertain. V was cut by 3 bases and J by 6 bases, with 9 bases left in between. Per the germline V gene, CDR1 is LNHDA and CDR2 is SQIVND (reference sequence). The CDR3 runs to 12 residues. The CDR3 coding sequence is TGTGCCAGTAGTATCCGGGTTGGCGAGCAGTACTTC. This translates into CASSIRVGEQYF.

This rearrangement joins TRBV5-1 to TRBJ2-1, with D tentatively TRBD1 (5 bases). Between the trimmed V and J ends, which lost 0 bases and 2 bases, there was a span of 15 bases. This CDR3 spans 17 amino acids. From germline, CDR1 is SGHRS and CDR2 YFSETQ. The CDR3, as DNA: TGCGCCAGCAGCTTGGCGCCCAGGGCAAATACCTACAATGAGCAGTTCTTC. Amino acid sequence: CASSLAPRANTYNEQFF.

This chain connects TRBV11-2 to TRBJ1-1, with D maybe TRBD1 (5 bases). In germline, CDR1 is SGHAT, CDR2 FQNNGV. The length of the CDR3 is 18 residues. V gave up 6 bases and J gave up 3 bases, with 26 bases separating them. The CDR3 DNA sequence: TGTGCCAGCAGGTTTCCGGGGCGAAGGCGGGGGAAGGACACTGAAGCTTTCTTT. This translates into CASRFPGRRRGKDTEAFF.

CDR3 protein: CASSRATTNEKLFF. The CDR3 nucleotides are TGTGCCAGCAGCAGGGCGACTACTAATGAAAAACTGTTTTTT. The genes are TRBV7-9 and TRBJ1-4, with D unclear. Germline V gene sequence: CDR1 SEHNR, CDR2 FQNEAQ (reference sequence). The V end was cut by 5 bases, the J end by 2 bases, with 9 bases between. This CDR3 is built from 14 residues.

V is TRBV4-2 and J is TRBJ1-2; D is possibly TRBD1 (6 bases). Germline-derived CDR1 and CDR2 are LGHNA and YNFKEQ. CDR3 length equals 16 residues. V lost 4 bases, J lost 5 bases, and 20 bases lay in between. In nucleotides, the CDR3 is TGTGCCAGCAGCCGTGTCTCTACCGGCAGGGGATATGGCTACACCTTC. Translated, it gives CASSRVSTGRGYGYTF.

The chain couples TRBV9 to TRBJ2-5, with TRBD2 identical over 7 bases. The V and J ends lost 2 bases and 5 bases, in that order; junction bases with no gene match: 9. Germline-derived CDR1 and CDR2 are SGDLS and YYNGEE. This CDR3 region has 15 residues. Written as DNA, the CDR3 is TGTGCCAGCAGCGTGCGAGGGGAGGGTCGGGAGACCCAGTACTTC. It yields the protein CASSVRGEGRETQYF.

The chain carries TRBV9 and TRBJ2-3; TRBD2 matches at 11 bases. The CDR3 spans 16 residues. Germline trimming cut 2 bases from V and 0 bases from J; bases unmatched to any gene: 2. Germline assignment: CDR1 SGDLS and CDR2 YYNGEE. Here the CDR3 DNA reads TGTGCCAGCAGCGTGGGGACTAGCGGTAGCACAGATACGCAGTATTTT. Protein: CASSVGTSGSTDTQYF.

The chain recombines TRBV13 with TRBJ2-2, with TRBD2 matching 11 bases. Germline assignment: CDR1 PRHDT and CDR2 FYEKMQ (reference sequence). V lost 7 bases to trimming and J lost 3 bases; unmatched junction nucleotides: 10. This CDR3 region has 17 residues. This CDR3 is CASTEASSGGYTGELFF. In DNA form, the CDR3 reads TGTGCCAGCACCGAAGCCTCTAGCGGGGGGTACACCGGGGAGCTGTTTTTT.

In nucleotides, the CDR3 is TGTGCCAGCAGTGCGAGGGGACAGGGGGTTGAAAAACTGTTTTTT. The encoded protein is CASSARGQGVEKLFF. The rearrangement joins TRBV2 to TRBJ1-4, with 11 positions matching TRBD1. Trimming at V came to 4 bases and at J to 7 bases, leaving 5 bases not matched to a gene. The CDR3 consists of 15 residues. The germline CDR1 and CDR2 sequences are SNHLY and FYNNEI.

V is TRBV27 and J is TRBJ1-2; 8 positions agree with TRBD1. The germline V gene has CDR1 MNHEY and CDR2 SMNVEV (reference sequence). V lost 5 bases and J lost 7; bases outside the gene matches: 9. This CDR3 spans 14 amino acids. The CDR3 protein is CASSHTGGRSGYTF. CDR3 nucleotide sequence: TGTGCCAGCAGTCATACAGGGGGGAGGTCTGGCTACACCTTC.

This rearrangement joins TRBV4-1 to TRBJ2-2, with D possibly matching TRBD2 (6 bases). Germline-derived CDR1 and CDR2 are MGHRA and YSYEKL. CDR3 length: 15 amino acids. The V end was cut by 1 base, the J end by 5 bases, with 11 bases between. DNA for the CDR3: TGCGCCAGCAGCCAAGGTGGGACTCGGACCGGGGAGCTGTTTTTT. This encodes CASSQGGTRTGELFF.

The rearrangement uses TRBV3-1 (or the pseudogene TRBV3-2) and TRBJ2-5; tentative D call: TRBD2 (5 bases). The CDR3 is 16 amino acids. Germline CDR1 LGHDT, CDR2 YNNKEL (reference sequence). The ends were cut back, 1 base at V and 4 bases at J, with 16 bases in the middle. The CDR3 DNA reads TGTGCCAGCAGCCAAGCGACGGGGTTTAATCGAGAGACCCAGTACTTC. This sequence encodes CASSQATGFNRETQYF.

V is TRBV7-3 and J is TRBJ2-7; 9 bases align to TRBD2. J lost 3 bases, V lost 2 bases, and 5 bases had no gene match. CDR3 length: 15 residues. Germline CDR1 SGHTA, CDR2 FQGTGA. CDR3 nucleotides: TGTGCCAGCAGCTTATATCAGCGGGGGGACTACGAGCAGTACTTC. This encodes CASSLYQRGDYEQYF. The variable domain in full, with the rest retrieved from reference TRBV7-3 and TRBJ2-7, is GAGVSQTPSNKVTEKGKYVELRCDPISGHTALYWYRQSLGQGPEFLIYFQGTGAADDSGLPNDRFFAVRPEGSVSTLKIQRTERGDSAVYLCASSLYQRGDYEQYFGPGTRLTVT.

The chain links TRBV6-5 to TRBJ2-7; TRBD2 aligns across 11 bases. Germline V CDR1 and CDR2: MNHEY, SVGAGI. V lost 6 bases to trimming and J lost 4 bases; unmatched junction nucleotides: 5. CDR3 length: 14 amino acids. The CDR3 region has the DNA TGTGCCAGCAGAGGGACTAGCGGAGCATACGAGCAGTACTTC. This encodes CASRGTSGAYEQYF.

This clone appeared once. The chain carries TRBV28 and TRBJ1-5; TRBD1 might be the D (5 bases). Germline V gene sequence: CDR1 MDHEN, CDR2 SYDVKM. The CDR3 runs to 17 residues. The V end lost 5 bases, the J end lost 3 bases, and 20 bases lay between the germline ends. The CDR3 loop is CASSLLGVGALNQPQHF. DNA for the CDR3: TGTGCCAGCAGTCTGTTAGGGGTAGGGGCCCTCAATCAGCCCCAGCATTTT.

The J gene is TRBJ1-4, the V gene TRBV18; D is possibly TRBD1 (5 bases). CDR3 size: 15 residues. CDR1 KGHSH and CDR2 LQKENI come from the germline V gene. The V end was cut by 2 bases, the J end by 8 bases, with 15 bases between. CDR3 nucleotides: TGTGCCAGCTCACCAAACTCACTGGAGGGGGAAAAACTGTTTTTT. Translated, it gives CASSPNSLEGEKLFF.

The chain links TRBV6-5 to TRBJ1-2; 10 bases agree with TRBD1. V lost 6 bases and J lost 7; bases outside the gene matches: 5. Germline CDR1 MNHEY, CDR2 SVGAGI. The CDR3 spans 13 residues. The chain's CDR3 is CASSLRTGGGYTF. The CDR3 nucleotides are TGTGCCAGCAGCTTACGGACAGGGGGTGGCTACACCTTC.